The T cell receptor beta chain under discussion was sequenced for a study of blood T cell repertoires in COVID-19. Study-level information: The samples span acute and convalescent COVID-19 from the United States, Italy and Spain. The analysed material was cDNA or gDNA that came from T cells, B-cell-depleted T cells, or PBMCs.

In the original workflow: Estimated nucleated cell counts came from reference gene primer amplification. Method: immunoSEQ multiplex PCR; TCRdb's copy keeps in-frame clones and lacks some. Clonal size and the V and J genes are those of that table, whereas D and trimming came from the DNA. This table has some 100,000 clones, approximately 89% appearing once. Germline V gene sequence: CDR1 SGHNT, CDR2 YYREEE (reference sequence). The CDR3 has 16 amino acids. Trimming pared 3 bases from V and 0 bases from J, leaving 15 bases between. The chain carries TRBV5-4 and TRBJ1-2, with unresolved D. The receptor was isolated from a middle-aged man with acute or convalescent COVID-19. Sequenced input: peripheral blood. Here the CDR3 DNA reads TGTGCCAGCAGCTCCTTAAGCTCCTTCCCTAACTATGGCTACACCTTC. Protein: CASSSLSSFPNYGYTF.